This TCR beta chain is drawn from a study of T cell changes during pregnancy in multiple sclerosis. The table came from immunoSEQ multiplex PCR; TCRdb's copy has only in-frame clones and leaves some out. The sample yields roughly 72,000 clones, nearly 95% seen once. The input for sequencing was CD4+ T cells from peripheral blood mononuclear cells, taken after pregnancy. This TCR was sampled from a female donor with multiple sclerosis, enrolled in a pregnancy study.

The CDR3 region has the DNA TGTGCCAGCAGTGAAGAGTCAGCGGAACTTGGTAGTGAGCAGTTCTTC. Its translation: CASSEESAELGSEQFF. V and J are TRBV2 and TRBJ2-1; the D gene is possibly TRBD2 (5 bases). Germline CDR1 SNHLY, CDR2 FYNNEI. Deletions cut 1 base from V and 9 bases from J, with 19 bases between. The CDR3 length is 16 residues.